These 32 T cell receptor beta chains originate from one sample sequenced in a study of OX40 agonist ivuxolimab in advanced cancers. The data were produced by immunoSEQ multiplex PCR, yet TCRdb's version contains in-frame clones alone and is incomplete. The data hold around 79,000 clones, with about 82% observed a single time. Sequenced here: CD4+ or CD8+ T cells sorted from blood, sampled in a trial of the OX40 agonist ivuxolimab. The receptors here all came from an adult with an advanced solid tumor such as melanoma, head and neck, liver or kidney cancer.

The chain is built from TRBV6-6 and TRBJ1-1; no reliable D call. Germline CDR1 reads MNHNY; CDR2 reads SVGAGI (reference sequence). V lost 6 bases and J lost 0, with 8 bases in between. The CDR3 covers 13 residues. CDR3 amino acids: CASSPHMNTEAFF. Written as DNA, the CDR3 is TGTGCCAGCAGCCCACACATGAACACTGAAGCTTTCTTT.

This chain connects TRBV7-8 to TRBJ2-1; D might be TRBD2 (7 bases). Germline V gene data show CDR1 as SGHVS and CDR2 as FQNEAQ. V gave up 1 base and J gave up 8 bases, with 12 bases separating them. This CDR3 comprises 14 residues. CDR3 sequence reads: CASSLVGGLDEQFF. The CDR3 DNA reads TGTGCCAGCAGCTTAGTGGGGGGGCTCGATGAGCAGTTCTTC.

Only one count was recorded for this clone. The chain joins TRBV5-6 to TRBJ2-3; D remains unclear. Germline V gene sequence: CDR1 SGHDT, CDR2 YYEEEE. The CDR3 extends over 15 amino acids. The V and J ends lost 1 base and 2 bases respectively, with 11 bases between them. CDR3 protein: CASSLIDLDTDTQYF. CDR3 DNA: TGTGCCAGCAGCTTGATCGATCTTGACACAGATACGCAGTATTTT.

V and J are TRBV2 and TRBJ2-3; D remains unclear. CDR1 is SNHLY and CDR2 is FYNNEI in the germline V gene. Deletions cut 4 bases from V and 4 bases from J, with 3 bases between. The CDR3 is made up of 11 amino acids. In DNA, the CDR3 is TGTGCCAGCAGTGTATCAGATACGCAGTATTTT. It encodes CASSVSDTQYF.

The V and J genes are TRBV11-2 and TRBJ1-4; D might be TRBD1 (5 bases). There are 15 residues in the CDR3. Trimming pared 1 base from V and 8 bases from J, leaving 14 bases between. Germline V gene data show CDR1 as SGHAT and CDR2 as FQNNGV. The CDR3 reads CASSLVGAGREKLFF. CDR3 nucleotides: TGTGCCAGCAGCTTAGTTGGGGCAGGGAGGGAAAAACTGTTTTTT. The full variable domain, its missing parts supplied by reference TRBV11-2 and TRBJ1-4, is EAGVAQSPRYKIIEKRQSVAFWCNPISGHATLYWYQQILGQGPKLLIQFQNNGVVDDSQLPKDRFSAERLKGVDSTLKIQPAKLEDSAVYLCASSLVGAGREKLFFGSGTQLSVL.

CDR3 loop: CASSFRGLGELFF. CDR3 nucleotides: TGTGCCAGCAGCTTTAGGGGCCTGGGGGAGCTGTTTTTT. The rearrangement joins TRBV7-2 to TRBJ2-2; a possible D gene is TRBD1 (5 bases). V shed 3 bases and J shed 8 bases, with 10 bases lying between them. The CDR3 extends over 13 amino acids. In germline, CDR1 is SGHTA, CDR2 FQGNSA.

The J gene is TRBJ1-4, the V gene TRBV4-2; the D gene is possibly TRBD1 (5 bases). The CDR3 consists of 15 residues. Per germline, CDR1 LGHNA and CDR2 YNFKEQ. The germline V and J ends were trimmed by 0 bases and 11 bases, with 16 bases remaining between them. CDR3 region: CASSQDGQGERKLFF. In DNA, the CDR3 is TGTGCCAGCAGCCAAGACGGGCAGGGTGAGAGGAAACTGTTTTTT.

Remarks on this clone: A read error may produce the germline difference seen at one junction end. The V gene is TRBV7-7, the J gene TRBJ2-2; 8 nucleotides agree with TRBD2. This CDR3 has 17 amino acids. CDR1 SSHAT and CDR2 FNYEAQ come from the germline V gene (reference sequence). The CDR3 region has the DNA TGTGCTAGCAGCCGCAATACTGCGGGGGGAGCCGGCGGGGAGCTGTTTTTT. It is translated as CASSRNTAGGAGGELFF.

V is TRBV4-3 and J is TRBJ2-3, with 8 bases lining up with TRBD2. The length of the CDR3 is 15 residues. The J segment lost 0 bases and the V segment lost 5 bases, leaving 4 bases of the junction unmatched. Germline loops: CDR1 LGHNA, CDR2 YSLEER. The CDR3 DNA is TGCGCCAGCAGCTTCGGGGGGGCTAGCACAGATACGCAGTATTTT. Protein sequence: CASSFGGASTDTQYF.

The chain couples TRBV7-9 to TRBJ1-1; TRBD1 aligns across 7 bases. With V trimmed by 3 bases and J by 4 bases, 2 bases remained unmatched. Germline loops: CDR1 SEHNR, CDR2 FQNEAQ (reference sequence). CDR3 length: 13 residues. The CDR3 is CASSLGQITEAFF. DNA for the CDR3: TGTGCCAGCAGCTTGGGACAGATCACTGAAGCTTTCTTT.

Only one count was recorded for this clone. The chain uses TRBV19 and TRBJ2-1, with 11 bases matching TRBD2. CDR1 and CDR2 (germline): LNHDA, SQIVND (reference sequence). V trimming: 4 bases; J trimming: 7 bases; junction bases outside the gene matches: 6. The CDR3 length is 15 residues. The CDR3 nucleotides read TGTGCCAGTAGTAGGTCTAGCGGGGGGTTTAATGAGCAGTTCTTC. It encodes CASSRSSGGFNEQFF. Together with reference TRBV19 and TRBJ2-1, the CDR3 gives the full variable domain: DGGITQSPKYLFRKEGQNVTLSCEQNLNHDAMYWYRQDPGQGLRLIYYSQIVNDFQKGDIAEGYSVSREKKESFPLTVTSAQKNPTAFYLCASSRSSGGFNEQFFGPGTRLTVL.

The CDR3 sequence: CASSLAASAPAEKLFF. CDR3 DNA: TGCGCCAGCAGCTTGGCCGCGTCGGCCCCGGCTGAAAAACTGTTTTTT. The chain employs TRBV5-1 and TRBJ1-4, with no clear D. This CDR3 is built from 16 residues. Germline V gene data show CDR1 as SGHRS and CDR2 as YFSETQ. V dropped 0 bases and J dropped 7 bases, with 16 bases sitting between them.

In this sample, this clone turned up a few times. The CDR3 loop reads CASTPGSTNQPQHF. The CDR3, as DNA: TGTGCCAGCACCCCCGGCAGTACTAATCAGCCCCAGCATTTT. The rearrangement uses TRBV7-9 and TRBJ1-5; D remains ambiguous. CDR1 and CDR2 from the germline V gene are SEHNR and FQNEAQ (reference sequence). The V gene lost 7 bases and the J gene lost 4 bases, with 14 bases spanning the gap. The CDR3 spans 14 residues.

This clone was seen more than once but under ten times. The rearrangement uses TRBV20-1 and TRBJ1-1; D remains ambiguous. Trimming took off 3 bases at V and 9 bases at J, with 11 bases between the two ends. Germline V lookup: CDR1 DFQATT, CDR2 SNEGSKA (reference sequence). The CDR3 totals 11 residues. The CDR3 region is CSASFTEQAFF. CDR3 DNA: TGCAGTGCTAGTTTCACCGAGCAAGCTTTCTTT.

J is TRBJ1-6 and V is TRBV2; D is undetermined. Germline V gene data show CDR1 as SNHLY and CDR2 as FYNNEI. V lost 7 bases to trimming and J lost 8 bases, with 12 bases between them. This CDR3 comprises 13 residues. The CDR3 DNA is TGTGCCAGCAAGAGAGCCGTTGATTCACCCCTCCACTTT. This sequence encodes CASKRAVDSPLHF.

V and J are TRBV7-2 and TRBJ2-7; possibly TRBD2 for D (5 bases). CDR3 length: 14 residues. Germline CDR1 reads SGHTA; CDR2 reads FQGNSA. Trimming shortened V by 5 bases and J by 6 bases, and 17 bases separated the two germline ends. The CDR3 loop reads CASSLNSGVLEQYF. For the CDR3, the DNA is TGTGCCAGCAGCCTGAACTCCGGGGTTCTCGAGCAGTACTTC. Full variable domain (rest looked up from reference TRBV7-2 and TRBJ2-7): GAGVSQSPSNKVTEKGKDVELRCDPISGHTALYWYRQSLGQGLEFLIYFQGNSAPDKSGLPSDRFSAERTGGSVSTLTIQRTQQEDSAVYLCASSLNSGVLEQYFGPGTRLTVT.

The V call is TRBV19, the J call TRBJ2-7; D may be TRBD2 (6 bases). The CDR3 length is 15 residues. Between the trimmed V and J ends, which lost 3 bases and 3 bases, there was a span of 15 bases. Germline CDR1 and CDR2: LNHDA and SQIVND (reference sequence). The CDR3 region is CASSMGSTGVYEQYF. The CDR3 DNA reads as TGTGCCAGTAGTATGGGGTCGACGGGAGTCTACGAGCAGTACTTC.

The rearrangement joins TRBV7-9 to TRBJ1-1; no reliable D call. Per the germline V gene, CDR1 is SEHNR and CDR2 is FQNEAQ (reference sequence). V dropped 6 bases and J dropped 4 bases, with 15 bases sitting between them. The CDR3 covers 14 residues. The CDR3 DNA reads TGTGCCAGCAGTTTCCCCGGGCAGACCACTGAAGCTTTCTTT. Its protein product is CASSFPGQTTEAFF.

This clone has just one count. This rearrangement joins TRBV2 to TRBJ1-2, with D tentatively TRBD1 (6 bases). The CDR3 length is 15 residues. Germline V gene data show CDR1 as SNHLY and CDR2 as FYNNEI. The V and J ends lost 8 bases and 2 bases respectively, with 18 bases between them. For the CDR3, the DNA is TGTGCCAGCCACACCGGACAGCCCACAAACTATGGCTACACCTTC. It codes for CASHTGQPTNYGYTF.

This clone has a handful of counts. The gene calls are TRBV5-4 and TRBJ1-1; TRBD1 matches 10 bases. V shed 1 base, J shed 1 base, and the junction held 7 bases outside the gene matches. Germline CDR1 reads SGHNT; CDR2 reads YYREEE (reference sequence). The CDR3 is made up of 17 amino acids. CDR3 sequence: CASSLWTGGRRNTEAFF. DNA of the CDR3: TGTGCCAGCAGCTTGTGGACAGGGGGACGTAGGAACACTGAAGCTTTCTTT.

The rearrangement links TRBV7-2 to TRBJ1-1; TRBD1 is a possible D gene (6 bases). V shed 3 bases and J shed 6 bases, with 14 bases lying between them. Germline CDR1 SGHTA, CDR2 FQGNSA. CDR3 length equals 14 residues. This CDR3 is CASSFDQGRAEAFF. CDR3 nucleotide sequence: TGTGCCAGCAGCTTCGATCAGGGGCGGGCTGAAGCTTTCTTT.

The chain joins TRBV5-5 to TRBJ2-3; the D is unclear. The CDR3 contains 12 residues. Germline CDR1 SGHKS, CDR2 YYEKEE (reference sequence). Between the trimmed V and J ends, which lost 0 bases and 4 bases, there was a span of 3 bases. This chain's CDR3 is CASSLASDTQYF. The CDR3 DNA reads as TGTGCCAGCAGCTTGGCGTCAGATACGCAGTATTTT.

In its sample, this clone was seen a few times. The chain has TRBV7-2 and TRBJ2-7; D perhaps matches TRBD2 (5 bases). Per germline, CDR1 SGHTA and CDR2 FQGNSA. The CDR3 is made up of 14 amino acids. Trimming took 5 bases from V and 3 from J, leaving 14 bases between them. CDR3 sequence: CASSVDYRSYEQYF. The CDR3 bases are TGTGCCAGCAGCGTCGACTACCGGAGCTACGAGCAGTACTTC.

CDR3 sequence: CASSPPRWKIPTAFYGYTF. For the CDR3, the DNA is TGTGCCAGCAGCCCGCCTCGGTGGAAAATCCCAACAGCTTTCTATGGCTACACCTTC. The chain joins TRBV11-1 to TRBJ1-2; D is ambiguous. Germline V gene sequence: CDR1 SGHAT, CDR2 FQDESV (reference sequence). There are 19 residues in the CDR3. The V end was cut by 5 bases, the J end by 4 bases, with 29 bases between.

The CDR3 here is CASSIGRHIANTGELFF. CDR3 bases: TGTGCCAGTAGTATAGGTCGGCACATCGCGAACACCGGGGAGCTGTTTTTT. The chain joins TRBV19 to TRBJ2-2; D is unresolved. This CDR3 contains 17 residues. CDR1 is LNHDA, CDR2 SQIVND, per germline (reference sequence). The ends were cut back, 1 base at V and 0 bases at J, with 12 bases in the middle.

V is TRBV30 and J is TRBJ2-1, with 8 bases fitting TRBD2. This CDR3 has 11 amino acids. Germline assignment: CDR1 GTSNPN and CDR2 SVGIG (reference sequence). V gave up 1 base and J gave up 13 bases; unmatched junction bases: 3. The DNA of the CDR3 is TGTGCCTGGAGTGCCGGGAGGGACCAGTTCTTC. As protein: CAWSAGRDQFF.

V usage is TRBV5-6 and J usage is TRBJ2-6; D gene unclear. V lost 3 bases, J lost 0 bases, and 10 bases lay in between. The CDR3 is 16 residues long. CDR1 SGHDT and CDR2 YYEEEE come from the germline V gene. CDR3 DNA sequence: TGTGCCAGCAGCTCCTCCGCCCTCTCTGGGGCCAACGTCCTGACTTTC. Amino acid sequence: CASSSSALSGANVLTF.

This chain uses TRBV15 with TRBJ2-7; possibly TRBD1 or TRBD2 for D (5 bases each). Deletions cut 2 bases from V and 2 bases from J, with 13 bases between. Germline V gives CDR1 LNHNV, CDR2 YYDKDF (reference sequence). This CDR3 is built from 15 residues. The DNA for the CDR3 is TGTGCCACCAGCAGACCCGGGACGGATCCCTACGAGCAGTACTTC. Translation gives CATSRPGTDPYEQYF.

This clone was seen once. The V call is TRBV7-3, the J call TRBJ2-1; the D gene could be TRBD1 or TRBD2 (5 bases each). Between the trimmed V and J ends, which lost 5 bases and 9 bases, there was a span of 11 bases. Germline V CDR1 and CDR2: SGHTA, FQGTGA. The CDR3 extends over 12 amino acids. The CDR3 spells CASSLRGGEQFF. CDR3 nucleotides: TGTGCCAGCAGCCTGAGGGGCGGTGAGCAGTTCTTC. Full variable domain (remainder filled in from reference TRBV7-3 and TRBJ2-1): GAGVSQTPSNKVTEKGKYVELRCDPISGHTALYWYRQSLGQGPEFLIYFQGTGAADDSGLPNDRFFAVRPEGSVSTLKIQRTERGDSAVYLCASSLRGGEQFFGPGTRLTVL.

This clone has only one observation. The gene calls are TRBV10-2 and TRBJ1-1; TRBD1 is a possible D gene (6 bases). Trimming shortened V by 2 bases and J by 6 bases, and 13 bases separated the two germline ends. Germline values: CDR1 WSHSY, CDR2 SAAADI. The length of the CDR3 is 14 residues. The DNA for the CDR3 is TGCGCCAGCAGTGAGACAGGGCAGAGCGCTGAAGCTTTCTTT. Residues: CASSETGQSAEAFF.

The chain joins TRBV27 to TRBJ1-3, with unresolved D. Germline CDR1 is MNHEY and CDR2 is SMNVEV (reference sequence). The germline V and J ends were trimmed by 2 bases and 0 bases, with 11 bases remaining between them. The CDR3 extends over 16 amino acids. The CDR3 DNA sequence: TGTGCCAGCAGTTTAACTCCAGGTTTCTCTGGAAACACCATATATTTT. Its translation: CASSLTPGFSGNTIYF.

In this sample, this clone turned up once. The V call is TRBV7-2, the J call TRBJ2-5; a weak D match, TRBD2 (6 bases). The CDR3 is 14 residues long. V dropped 0 bases and J dropped 2 bases, with 7 bases sitting between them. The V gene's germline CDR1 is SGHTA and CDR2 FQGNSA. CDR3 bases: TGTGCCAGCAGCTTAGCGGGGGGACAAGAGACCCAGTACTTC. It is translated as CASSLAGGQETQYF.